Below, 27 T cell receptor beta chains from the same sample are listed, as sequenced in a study of human T cells and chemical hapten exposure. Documented time point: pre-sensitization, week 0. The treatment here: therapeutic diphenylcyclopropenone sensitization with weekly scalp DPC. MiXCR was run by TCRdb on the RACE reads, yielding one entry per CDR3 protein. The data hold under 300,000 distinct CDR3 sequences, with about 7.7% observed a single time. The sequencing used whole blood, collected in connection with sensitization to the hapten diphenylcyclopropenone (DPC). Receptor source: a man between 18 and 35 years old with alopecia areata. Some clones in this sample may be carry-over from other donors' samples.

This sequence joins TRBV12-3 or TRBV12-4 and TRBJ1-1, with TRBD1 identical over 10 bases. After removal of 5 bases from V and 4 bases from J, the junction contained 7 bases not matched to a gene. The CDR3 totals 15 residues. CDR3 DNA: TGTGCCAGCAGTCTCGGACAGGGGGTAGGCACTGAAGCTTTCTTT. This encodes CASSLGQGVGTEAFF.

The genes are TRBV3-1 and TRBJ1-1; no clear D. CDR1 is LGHDT and CDR2 is YNNKEL in the germline V gene (reference sequence). The CDR3 is made up of 15 amino acids. Trimming removed 3 bases at V and 1 base at J, with 12 bases between. This CDR3 is CASSQENSRNTEAFF. The CDR3 nucleotides are TGTGCCAGCAGCCAGGAAAACAGTCGGAACACTGAAGCTTTCTTT.

V is TRBV5-1 and J is TRBJ2-6, with a weak D call TRBD1 (6 bases). The CDR3 loop spans 15 amino acids. The germline V gene encodes CDR1 SGHRS and CDR2 YFSETQ. V lost 3 bases and J lost 3, with 10 bases in between. In nucleotides, the CDR3 is TGCGCCAGCAGCTACACAGGGAATGGGGCCAACGTCCTGACTTTC. Protein product: CASSYTGNGANVLTF.

This clonotype was observed a few times. This rearrangement joins TRBV4-3 to TRBJ2-3; a possible D gene is TRBD2 (7 bases). In germline, CDR1 is LGHNA, CDR2 YSLEER. V shed 4 bases and J shed 2 bases, with 16 bases lying between them. The length of the CDR3 is 16 residues. The CDR3 region is CASSPQLRGATDTQYF. The CDR3 nucleotides read TGCGCCAGCAGCCCCCAGCTTCGGGGGGCCACAGATACGCAGTATTTT.

This clonotype was recorded a few times. This rearrangement joins TRBV4-3 to TRBJ2-6; 12 bases line up with TRBD1. The CDR3 length is 21 residues. The V gene end was trimmed by 4 bases and the J gene end by 1 base; junction bases not matched to a gene: 14. Germline values: CDR1 LGHNA, CDR2 YSLEER. The CDR3 region has the DNA TGCGCCAGCAGCCCGTTCAAGCGGGACAGGGGGCAGTATTCTGGGGCCAACGTCCTGACTTTC. Translation: CASSPFKRDRGQYSGANVLTF.

This clonotype occurred a few times. The chain couples TRBV12-3 or TRBV12-4 to TRBJ1-1, with D maybe TRBD1 (6 bases). Between the trimmed V and J ends, which lost 2 bases and 6 bases, there was a span of 16 bases. CDR3 size: 15 residues. DNA for the CDR3: TGTGCCAGCAGTTTAAACCGGGGGCGCGATTCTGAAGCTTTCTTT. This translates into CASSLNRGRDSEAFF.

V and J are TRBV12-3 or TRBV12-4 and TRBJ1-1, with D unresolved. The V and J ends lost 5 bases and 10 bases respectively, with 17 bases between them. This CDR3 has 13 residues. The CDR3 bases are TGTGCCAGCAGTCTCACAGAGAACACTAGAGCTTTCTTT. Its protein product is CASSLTENTRAFF.

The chain uses TRBV2 and TRBJ1-2, with 8 bases identical to TRBD1. V trimming: 6 bases; J trimming: 8 bases; junction bases outside the gene matches: 11. The CDR3 covers 14 residues. CDR1 and CDR2 from the germline V gene are SNHLY and FYNNEI. CDR3 sequence: CASSPDRAQGGYTF. Here the CDR3 DNA reads TGTGCCAGCAGCCCGGACAGGGCGCAGGGAGGCTACACCTTC.

This chain joins TRBV6-2 or TRBV6-3 and TRBJ1-5; the D is unclear. Germline V CDR1 and CDR2: MNHEY, SVGEGT. V lost 2 bases and J lost 4, with 24 bases in between. This CDR3 contains 19 residues. The CDR3 spells CASSYAAKSLRGGNQPQHF. The DNA for the CDR3 is TGTGCCAGCAGTTACGCCGCGAAGAGTTTACGGGGAGGGAATCAGCCCCAGCATTTT.

The chain joins TRBV6-4 to TRBJ1-1; unclear D gene. Germline V gene data show CDR1 as MRHNA and CDR2 as SNTAGT. The V end was cut by 3 bases, the J end by 2 bases, with 10 bases between. The CDR3 has 14 amino acids. CDR3 bases: TGTGCCAGCAGTGATTATGCGGGAAACACTGAAGCTTTCTTT. Translated, it gives CASSDYAGNTEAFF.

The sample holds a few counts of this clonotype. The rearrangement joins TRBV5-1 to TRBJ1-4; the D gene is possibly TRBD1 (5 bases). This CDR3 has 14 residues. V lost 0 bases and J 8 bases, leaving 11 bases between the germline ends. Per the germline V gene, CDR1 is SGHRS and CDR2 is YFSETQ. DNA of the CDR3: TGCGCCAGCAGCTTGGTAGTGGGACGCGAAAAACTGTTTTTT. Encoded protein: CASSLVVGREKLFF.

This chain links TRBV3-1 with TRBJ1-5; D unclear. This CDR3 is built from 14 residues. The germline V gene has CDR1 LGHDT and CDR2 YNNKEL (reference sequence). With 1 base removed from V and 7 bases from J, the gap between germline ends came to 11 bases. As DNA, the CDR3 is TGTGCCAGCAGCCAAGGATCTGGCGTGCAGCCCCAGCATTTT. Translation: CASSQGSGVQPQHF.

In its sample, this clonotype was seen a few times. The chain couples TRBV20-1 to TRBJ1-1; D is ambiguous. The length of the CDR3 is 14 residues. Deletions cut 3 bases from V and 0 bases from J, with 11 bases between. Germline V gene lookup returns CDR1 DFQATT and CDR2 SNEGSKA (reference sequence). The CDR3 region is CSARRSGMNTEAFF. In DNA form, the CDR3 reads TGCAGTGCTAGGAGGTCCGGTATGAACACTGAAGCTTTCTTT.

In this sample, this clonotype turned up a few times. J is TRBJ1-2 and V is TRBV12-3 or TRBV12-4; 9 nucleotides agree with TRBD1. The CDR3 has 14 amino acids. J was trimmed by 7 bases and V by 1 base; bases with no gene match: 4. The chain's CDR3 is CASSLVGQGGGYTF. CDR3 bases: TGTGCCAGCAGTTTAGTGGGACAGGGAGGTGGCTACACCTTC.

This clonotype appeared a few times. The chain links TRBV6-5 to TRBJ2-2; D is uncertain. From germline, CDR1 is MNHEY and CDR2 SVGAGI. The V end lost 6 bases, the J end lost 0 bases, and 11 bases lay between the germline ends. CDR3 size: 15 residues. In nucleotides, the CDR3 is TGTGCCAGCAGGATGACCCACGCGAACACCGGGGAGCTGTTTTTT. Its translation is CASRMTHANTGELFF.

The chain is built from TRBV5-5 and TRBJ2-5; 10 nucleotides match TRBD2. After removal of 0 bases from V and 4 bases from J, the junction contained 6 bases not matched to a gene. Germline CDR1 is SGHKS and CDR2 is YYEKEE (reference sequence). The CDR3 sequence is 16 residues long. The CDR3 nucleotides read TGTGCCAGCAGCTTGGCGAGCGGGGGGGCCATAGAGACCCAGTACTTC. Amino acids: CASSLASGGAIETQYF. Supplemented by reference TRBV5-5 and TRBJ2-5, the full variable domain reads DAGVTQSPTHLIKTRGQQVTLRCSPISGHKSVSWYQQVLGQGPQFIFQYYEKEERGRGNFPDRFSARQFPNYSSELNVNALLLGDSALYLCASSLASGGAIETQYFGPGTRLLVL.

This clonotype was seen ten or more times. The chain joins TRBV20-1 to TRBJ2-1; D might be TRBD1 (5 bases). Trimming pared 6 bases from V and 4 bases from J, leaving 16 bases between. From germline, CDR1 is DFQATT and CDR2 SNEGSKA (reference sequence). The CDR3 loop spans 14 amino acids. CDR3: CSARGHLKYNEQFF. The CDR3 DNA reads as TGCAGTGCCCGAGGACACTTGAAGTACAATGAGCAGTTCTTC.

The chain has TRBV18 and TRBJ2-1; D not resolved. Germline V gives CDR1 KGHSH, CDR2 LQKENI. V dropped 3 bases and J dropped 7 bases, with 13 bases sitting between them. This CDR3 has 14 amino acids. The DNA of the CDR3 is TGTGCCAGCTCACCTGGAACGATTGGGAATGAGCAGTTCTTC. Residues: CASSPGTIGNEQFF.

This clonotype has a handful of counts. The genes are TRBV11-3 and TRBJ2-1; no reliable D call. Trimming removed 4 bases from V and 6 bases from J, with 7 bases in between. The germline V gene has CDR1 SGHNT and CDR2 YENEEA. The CDR3 contains 12 residues. The CDR3 protein is CASSSSGNEQFF. Here the CDR3 DNA reads TGTGCCAGCAGCTCGTCCGGCAATGAGCAGTTCTTC.

The V call is TRBV6-6, the J call TRBJ1-5, with TRBD1 matching 7 bases. The V segment lost 2 bases and the J segment 0 bases; nucleotides outside the gene matches: 7. Germline lookup yields CDR1 MNHNY and CDR2 SVGAGI (reference sequence). The CDR3 loop spans 17 amino acids. CDR3: CASSYRDSLYSNQPQHF. As DNA, the CDR3 is TGTGCCAGCAGTTACCGGGACAGCCTCTATAGCAATCAGCCCCAGCATTTT.

Ten or more counts support this clonotype. The chain is built from TRBV5-1 and TRBJ2-4; D possibly corresponds to TRBD1 (6 bases). From germline, CDR1 is SGHRS and CDR2 YFSETQ. V gave up 4 bases and J gave up 9 bases, with 11 bases separating them. The CDR3 totals 12 residues. The CDR3 loop is CASSPRGGIQYF. The CDR3 DNA is TGCGCCAGCAGCCCCAGGGGCGGCATTCAGTACTTC.

This clonotype occurred many times. A read error may produce the germline difference seen at one junction end. V usage is TRBV4-3 and J usage is TRBJ1-5; TRBD1 might be the D (5 bases). CDR1 is LGHNA, CDR2 YSLEER, per germline. This CDR3 is 13 amino acids long. CDR3 in amino acids: CASSQDGGQPQHF. In DNA form, the CDR3 reads TGTGCCAGCAGCCAAGACGGGGGGCAGCCCCAGCATTTT.

This clonotype was observed a handful of times. This chain joins TRBV5-6 and TRBJ2-1, with TRBD1 matching 8 bases. This CDR3 spans 16 amino acids. Germline V gene lookup returns CDR1 SGHDT and CDR2 YYEEEE. V dropped 4 bases and J dropped 2; count of bases not matched to a gene: 8. The CDR3 loop reads CASSPDRGGPYNEQFF. The CDR3, as DNA: TGTGCCAGCAGCCCAGACAGGGGCGGGCCCTACAATGAGCAGTTCTTC.

This clonotype has just a few counts. This sequence joins TRBV7-9 and TRBJ2-1; maybe TRBD2 (8 bases). This CDR3 comprises 15 residues. V lost 1 base to trimming and J lost 5 bases, with 12 bases between them. Germline lookup yields CDR1 SEHNR and CDR2 FQNEAQ (reference sequence). The CDR3 reads CASSLVAGTDNEQFF. The CDR3 DNA reads as TGTGCCAGCAGCTTAGTAGCGGGGACAGACAATGAGCAGTTCTTC. The full variable domain, its missing parts supplied by reference TRBV7-9 and TRBJ2-1, is DTGVSQNPRHKITKRGQNVTFRCDPISEHNRLYWYRQTLGQGPEFLTYFQNEAQLEKSRLLSDRFSAERPKGSFSTLEIQRTEQGDSAMYLCASSLVAGTDNEQFFGPGTRLTVL.

Only a few counts were recorded for this clonotype. CDR3 protein: CASSIIPDRNNYEQYF. The CDR3 DNA sequence: TGCGCCAGCAGCATCATTCCCGACAGGAATAACTACGAGCAGTACTTC. The chain is built from TRBV5-1 and TRBJ2-7; D is possibly TRBD1 (6 bases). Germline V gives CDR1 SGHRS, CDR2 YFSETQ. This CDR3 comprises 16 residues. V gave up 4 bases and J gave up 3 bases, with 20 bases separating them.

This clonotype has only a few counts. DNA of the CDR3: TGCAGCGTTAAACCAGGGGGAAATTCACCCCTCCACTTT. Its protein is CSVKPGGNSPLHF. The V gene is TRBV29-1, the J gene TRBJ1-6; TRBD1 matches 7 bases. The CDR3 contains 13 residues. CDR1 and CDR2 (germline): SQVTM, ANQGSEA. V lost 5 bases to trimming and J lost 7 bases; unmatched junction nucleotides: 5.

This clonotype has at least ten counts. The gene calls are TRBV6-2 or TRBV6-3 and TRBJ2-5, with D possibly being TRBD1 (6 bases). CDR3 length: 15 amino acids. Trimming left V 3 bases short and J 4 bases short, with 15 bases between. From germline, CDR1 is MNHEY and CDR2 SVGEGT. This CDR3 reads CASSYASQGPETQYF. In DNA form, the CDR3 reads TGTGCCAGCAGTTATGCCAGCCAGGGGCCAGAGACCCAGTACTTC.